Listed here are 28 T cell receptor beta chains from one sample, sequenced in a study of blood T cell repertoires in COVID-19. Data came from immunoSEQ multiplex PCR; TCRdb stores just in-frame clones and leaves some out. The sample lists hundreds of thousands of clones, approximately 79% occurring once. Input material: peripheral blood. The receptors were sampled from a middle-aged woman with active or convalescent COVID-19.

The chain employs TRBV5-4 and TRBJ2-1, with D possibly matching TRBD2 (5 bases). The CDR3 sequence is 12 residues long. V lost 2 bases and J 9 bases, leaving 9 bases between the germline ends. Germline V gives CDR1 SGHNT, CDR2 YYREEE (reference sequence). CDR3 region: CASSFRGSEQFF. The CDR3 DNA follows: TGTGCCAGCAGCTTTCGTGGGAGTGAGCAGTTCTTC. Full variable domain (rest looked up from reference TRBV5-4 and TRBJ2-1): ETGVTQSPTHLIKTRGQQVTLRCSSQSGHNTVSWYQQALGQGPQFIFQYYREEENGRGNFPPRFSGLQFPNYSSELNVNALELDDSALYLCASSFRGSEQFFGPGTRLTVL.

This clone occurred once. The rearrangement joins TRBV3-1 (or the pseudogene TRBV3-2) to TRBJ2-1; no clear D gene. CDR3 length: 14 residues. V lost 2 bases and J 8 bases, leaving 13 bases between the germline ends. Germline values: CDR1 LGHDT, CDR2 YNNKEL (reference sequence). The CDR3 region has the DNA TGTGCCAGCAGCCAACTCACTGAATTGGATGAGCAGTTCTTC. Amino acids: CASSQLTELDEQFF.

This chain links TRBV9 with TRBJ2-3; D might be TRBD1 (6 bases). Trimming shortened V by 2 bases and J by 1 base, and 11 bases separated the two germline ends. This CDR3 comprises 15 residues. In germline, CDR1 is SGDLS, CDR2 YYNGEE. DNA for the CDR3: TGTGCCAGCAGCGTTGGGGGCAGGGGCACAGATACGCAGTATTTT. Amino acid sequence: CASSVGGRGTDTQYF.

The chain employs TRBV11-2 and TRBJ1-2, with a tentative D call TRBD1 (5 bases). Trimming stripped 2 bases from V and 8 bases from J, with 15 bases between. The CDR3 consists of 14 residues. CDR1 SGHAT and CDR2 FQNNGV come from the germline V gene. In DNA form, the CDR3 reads TGTGCCAGCAGCTTAAGTACTACAGGACAAGGCTACACCTTC. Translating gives CASSLSTTGQGYTF.

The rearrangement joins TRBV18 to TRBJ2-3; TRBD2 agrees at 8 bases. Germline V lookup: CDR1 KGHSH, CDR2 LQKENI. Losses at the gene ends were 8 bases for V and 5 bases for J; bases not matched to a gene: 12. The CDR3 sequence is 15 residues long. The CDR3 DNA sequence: TGTGCCAGCCTACGGGGGGGAGGCACTCAAGATACGCAGTATTTT. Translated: CASLRGGGTQDTQYF.

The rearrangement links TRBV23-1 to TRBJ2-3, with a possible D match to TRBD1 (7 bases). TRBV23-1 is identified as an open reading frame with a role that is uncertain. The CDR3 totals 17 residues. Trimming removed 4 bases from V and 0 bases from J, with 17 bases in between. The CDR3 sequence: CASSPGGGDSSTDTQYF. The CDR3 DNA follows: TGCGCCAGCAGTCCCGGAGGCGGGGACAGTAGCACAGATACGCAGTATTTT.

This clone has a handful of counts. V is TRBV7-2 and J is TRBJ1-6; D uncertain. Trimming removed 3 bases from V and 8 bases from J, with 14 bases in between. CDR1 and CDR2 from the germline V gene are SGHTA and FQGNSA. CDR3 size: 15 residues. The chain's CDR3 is CASSFSTSGDSPLHF. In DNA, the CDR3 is TGTGCCAGCAGCTTTAGCACAAGCGGGGATTCACCCCTCCACTTT.

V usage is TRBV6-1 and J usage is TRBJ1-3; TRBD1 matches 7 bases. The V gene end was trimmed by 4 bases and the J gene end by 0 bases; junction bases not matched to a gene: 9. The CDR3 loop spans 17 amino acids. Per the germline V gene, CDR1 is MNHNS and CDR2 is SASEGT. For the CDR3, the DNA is TGTGCCAGCAGTGTTGACAGGGTAACGCTCTCTGGAAACACCATATATTTT. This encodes CASSVDRVTLSGNTIYF.

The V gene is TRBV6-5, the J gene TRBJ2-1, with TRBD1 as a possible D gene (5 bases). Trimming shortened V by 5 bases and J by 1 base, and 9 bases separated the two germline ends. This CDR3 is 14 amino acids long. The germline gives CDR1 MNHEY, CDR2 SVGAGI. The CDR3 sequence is CASSQQESYNEQFF. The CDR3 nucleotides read TGTGCCAGCAGTCAACAGGAATCCTACAATGAGCAGTTCTTC.

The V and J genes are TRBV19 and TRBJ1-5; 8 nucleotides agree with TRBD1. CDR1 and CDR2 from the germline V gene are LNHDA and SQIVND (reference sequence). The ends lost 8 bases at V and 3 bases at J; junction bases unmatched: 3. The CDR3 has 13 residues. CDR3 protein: CASGQGHNQPQHF. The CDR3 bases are TGTGCCAGTGGACAGGGTCACAATCAGCCCCAGCATTTT.

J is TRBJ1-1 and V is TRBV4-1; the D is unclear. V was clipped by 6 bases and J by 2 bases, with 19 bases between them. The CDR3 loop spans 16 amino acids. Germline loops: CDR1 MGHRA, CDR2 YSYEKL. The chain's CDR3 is CASRLRPVILNTEAFF. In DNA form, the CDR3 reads TGCGCCAGCAGGCTACGGCCGGTAATACTAAACACTGAAGCTTTCTTT.

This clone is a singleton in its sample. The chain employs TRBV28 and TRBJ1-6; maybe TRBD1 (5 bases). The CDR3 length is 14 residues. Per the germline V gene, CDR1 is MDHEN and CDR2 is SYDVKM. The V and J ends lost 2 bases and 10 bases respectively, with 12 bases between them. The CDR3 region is CASSLGGDGSPLHF. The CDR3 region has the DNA TGTGCCAGCAGTTTAGGGGGGGATGGGTCACCCCTCCACTTT.

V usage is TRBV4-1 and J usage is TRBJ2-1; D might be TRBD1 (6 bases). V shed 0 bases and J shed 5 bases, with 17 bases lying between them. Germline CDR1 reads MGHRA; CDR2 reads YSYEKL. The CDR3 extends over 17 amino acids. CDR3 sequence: CASSQDLRMAGDNEQFF. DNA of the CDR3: TGCGCCAGCAGCCAAGATCTGAGAATGGCAGGGGACAATGAGCAGTTCTTC.

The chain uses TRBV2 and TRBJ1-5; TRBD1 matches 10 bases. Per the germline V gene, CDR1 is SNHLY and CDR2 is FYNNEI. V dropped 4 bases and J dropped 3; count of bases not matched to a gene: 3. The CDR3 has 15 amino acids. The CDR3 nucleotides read TGTGCCAGCAGTGGGACAGGGGGGGCCAATCAGCCCCAGCATTTT. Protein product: CASSGTGGANQPQHF. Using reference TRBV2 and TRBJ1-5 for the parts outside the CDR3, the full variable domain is EPEVTQTPSHQVTQMGQEVILRCVPISNHLYFYWYRQILGQKVEFLVSFYNNEISEKSEIFDDQFSVERPDGSNFTLKIRSTKLEDSAMYFCASSGTGGANQPQHFGDGTRLSIL.

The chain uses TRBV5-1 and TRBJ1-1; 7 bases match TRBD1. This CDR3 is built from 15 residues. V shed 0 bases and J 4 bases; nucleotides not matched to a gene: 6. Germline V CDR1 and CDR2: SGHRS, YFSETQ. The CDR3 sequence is CASSLEGATGTEAFF. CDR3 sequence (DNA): TGCGCCAGCAGCTTGGAGGGGGCTACAGGCACTGAAGCTTTCTTT.

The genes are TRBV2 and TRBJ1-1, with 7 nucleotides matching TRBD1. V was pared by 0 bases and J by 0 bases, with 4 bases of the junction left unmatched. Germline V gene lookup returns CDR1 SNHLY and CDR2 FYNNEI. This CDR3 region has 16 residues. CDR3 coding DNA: TGTGCCAGCAGTGAAGCGCCGGGACAGTTGAACACTGAAGCTTTCTTT. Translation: CASSEAPGQLNTEAFF.

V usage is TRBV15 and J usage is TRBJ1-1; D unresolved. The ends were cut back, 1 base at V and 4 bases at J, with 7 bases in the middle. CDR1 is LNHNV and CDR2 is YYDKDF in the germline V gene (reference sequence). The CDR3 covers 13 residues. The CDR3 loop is CATSRAGLTEAFF. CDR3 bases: TGTGCCACCAGCAGAGCTGGACTCACTGAAGCTTTCTTT.

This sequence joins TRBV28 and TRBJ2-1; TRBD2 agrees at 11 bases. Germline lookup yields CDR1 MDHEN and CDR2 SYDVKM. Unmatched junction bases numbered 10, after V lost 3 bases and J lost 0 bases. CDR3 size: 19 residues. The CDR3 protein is CASSFWLAGGLSSYNEQFF. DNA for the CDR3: TGTGCCAGCAGTTTTTGGCTAGCGGGGGGCCTTAGCTCCTACAATGAGCAGTTCTTC.

The CDR3: CASFHGLAGGTDTQYF. The CDR3 nucleotides are TGTGCCAGTTTTCACGGGCTAGCGGGGGGAACAGATACGCAGTATTTT. The rearrangement links TRBV19 to TRBJ2-3, with 11 bases identical to TRBD2. Per the germline V gene, CDR1 is LNHDA and CDR2 is SQIVND (reference sequence). V shed 8 bases and J 3 bases; nucleotides not matched to a gene: 10. The CDR3 has 16 residues.

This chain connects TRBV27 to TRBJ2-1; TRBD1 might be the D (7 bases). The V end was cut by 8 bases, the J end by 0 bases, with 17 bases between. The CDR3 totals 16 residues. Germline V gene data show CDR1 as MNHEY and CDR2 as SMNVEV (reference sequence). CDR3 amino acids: CASFHRGGRSYNEQFF. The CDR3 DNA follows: TGTGCCAGCTTCCACAGGGGAGGACGCTCCTACAATGAGCAGTTCTTC.

The CDR3 sequence is CAISGTRQTYEQYF. CDR3 bases: TGTGCCATCAGTGGGACACGGCAGACCTACGAGCAGTACTTC. This rearrangement joins TRBV10-3 to TRBJ2-7, with a possible D match to TRBD1 (5 bases). From germline, CDR1 is ENHRY and CDR2 SYGVKD. This CDR3 has 14 amino acids. The V and J ends lost 4 bases and 2 bases respectively, with 12 bases between them.

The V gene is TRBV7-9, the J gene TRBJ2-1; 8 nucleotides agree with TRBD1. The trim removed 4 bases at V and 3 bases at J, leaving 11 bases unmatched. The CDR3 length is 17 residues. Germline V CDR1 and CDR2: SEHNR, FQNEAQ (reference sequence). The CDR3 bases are TGTGCCAGCAGCTCATCGAGAAGACAGGGGCGCTACAATGAGCAGTTCTTC. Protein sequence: CASSSSRRQGRYNEQFF.

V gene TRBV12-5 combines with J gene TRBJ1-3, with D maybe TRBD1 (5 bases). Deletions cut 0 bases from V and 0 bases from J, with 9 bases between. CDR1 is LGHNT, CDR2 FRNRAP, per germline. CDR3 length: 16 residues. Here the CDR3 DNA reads TGTGCTAGTGGTTTGGTATTGACAGCCTCTGGAAACACCATATATTTT. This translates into CASGLVLTASGNTIYF.

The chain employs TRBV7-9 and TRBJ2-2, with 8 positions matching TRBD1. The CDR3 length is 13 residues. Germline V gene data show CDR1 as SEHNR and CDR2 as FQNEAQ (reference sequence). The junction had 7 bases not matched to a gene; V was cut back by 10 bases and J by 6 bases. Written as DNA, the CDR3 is TGTGCCATATCAGGGGGCGCCCCCGGGGAGCTGTTTTTT. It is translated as CAISGGAPGELFF.

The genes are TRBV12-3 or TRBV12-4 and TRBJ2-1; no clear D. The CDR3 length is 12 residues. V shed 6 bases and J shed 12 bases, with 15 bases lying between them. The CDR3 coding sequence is TGTGCCAGCAGCCCTAATGAGTTCCGGCAGTTCTTC. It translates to CASSPNEFRQFF.

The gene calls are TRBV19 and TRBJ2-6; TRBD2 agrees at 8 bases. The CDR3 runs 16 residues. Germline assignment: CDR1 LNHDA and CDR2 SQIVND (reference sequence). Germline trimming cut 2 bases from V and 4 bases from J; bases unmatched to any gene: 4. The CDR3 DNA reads TGTGCCAGTAGTATAAGCGGGAGCAAAGGGGCCAACGTCCTGACTTTC. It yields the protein CASSISGSKGANVLTF. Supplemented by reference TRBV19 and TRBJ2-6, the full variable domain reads DGGITQSPKYLFRKEGQNVTLSCEQNLNHDAMYWYRQDPGQGLRLIYYSQIVNDFQKGDIAEGYSVSREKKESFPLTVTSAQKNPTAFYLCASSISGSKGANVLTFGAGSRLTVL.

In DNA, the CDR3 is TGTGCCAGCAGCGGCGGACAGGGAACTTACAATGAGCAGTTCTTC. This sequence encodes CASSGGQGTYNEQFF. V is TRBV5-4 and J is TRBJ2-1, with 8 bases lining up with TRBD1. V dropped 4 bases and J dropped 4; count of bases not matched to a gene: 7. The CDR3 consists of 15 residues. The germline V gene has CDR1 SGHNT and CDR2 YYREEE (reference sequence).

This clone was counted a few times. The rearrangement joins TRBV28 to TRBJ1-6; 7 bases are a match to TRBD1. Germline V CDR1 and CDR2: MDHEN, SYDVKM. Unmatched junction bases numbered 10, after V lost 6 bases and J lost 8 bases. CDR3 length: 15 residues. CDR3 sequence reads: CASSPPTGAHSPLHF. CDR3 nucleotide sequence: TGTGCCAGCAGCCCTCCTACAGGGGCCCATTCACCCCTCCACTTT.